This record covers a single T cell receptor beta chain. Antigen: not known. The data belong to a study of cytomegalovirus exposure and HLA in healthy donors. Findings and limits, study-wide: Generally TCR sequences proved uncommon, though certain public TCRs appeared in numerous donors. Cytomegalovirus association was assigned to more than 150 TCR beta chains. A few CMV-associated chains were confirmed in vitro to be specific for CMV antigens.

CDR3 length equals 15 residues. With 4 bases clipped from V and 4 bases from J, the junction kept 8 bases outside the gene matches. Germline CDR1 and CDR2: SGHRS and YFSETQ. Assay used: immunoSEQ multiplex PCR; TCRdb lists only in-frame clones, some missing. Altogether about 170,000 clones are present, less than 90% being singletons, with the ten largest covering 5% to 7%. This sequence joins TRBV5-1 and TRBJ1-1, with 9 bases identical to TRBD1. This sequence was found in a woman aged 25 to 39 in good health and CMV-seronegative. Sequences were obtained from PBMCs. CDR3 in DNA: TGCGCCAGCAGCCCCCGTTTGACAGGGGGCACTGAAGCTTTCTTT. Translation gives CASSPRLTGGTEAFF.